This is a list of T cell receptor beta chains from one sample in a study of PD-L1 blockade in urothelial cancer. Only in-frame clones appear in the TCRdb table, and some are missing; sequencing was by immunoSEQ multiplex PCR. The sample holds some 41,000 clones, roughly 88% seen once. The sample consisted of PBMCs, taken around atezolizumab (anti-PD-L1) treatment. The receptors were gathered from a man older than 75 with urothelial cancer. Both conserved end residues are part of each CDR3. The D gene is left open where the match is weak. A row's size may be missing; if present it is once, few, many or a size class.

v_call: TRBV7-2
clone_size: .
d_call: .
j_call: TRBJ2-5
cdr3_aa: CASSLGAAARGETQYF
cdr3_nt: TGTGCCAGCAGCTTAGGTGCGGCCGCTCGGGGGGAGACCCAGTACTTC

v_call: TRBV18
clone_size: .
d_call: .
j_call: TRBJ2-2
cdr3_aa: CASSRGVTGELFF
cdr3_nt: TGTGCCAGCTCACGCGGGGTCACCGGGGAGCTGTTTTTT

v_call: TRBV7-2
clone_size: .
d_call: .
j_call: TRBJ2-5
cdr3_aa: CASSLGSVETQYF
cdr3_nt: TGTGCCAGCAGCTTAGGATCGGTTGAGACCCAGTACTTC

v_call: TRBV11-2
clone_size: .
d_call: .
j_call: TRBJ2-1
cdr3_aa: CASSLTPPAFYNEQFF
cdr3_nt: TGTGCCAGCAGCTTAACCCCCCCCGCGTTCTACAATGAGCAGTTCTTC

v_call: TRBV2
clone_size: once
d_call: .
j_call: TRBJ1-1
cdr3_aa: CASSEAGGGDTEAFF
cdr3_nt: TGTGCCAGCAGTGAAGCCGGGGGAGGCGACACTGAAGCTTTCTTT

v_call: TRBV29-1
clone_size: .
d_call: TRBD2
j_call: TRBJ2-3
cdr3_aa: CSVGAIAGVSTDTQYF
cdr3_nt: TGCAGCGTTGGAGCTATAGCGGGAGTCTCCACAGATACGCAGTATTTT

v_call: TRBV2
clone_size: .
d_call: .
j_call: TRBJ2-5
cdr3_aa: CAGRLGRRGSETQYF
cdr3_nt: TGTGCCGGTCGACTCGGAAGAAGGGGTTCGGAGACCCAGTACTTC

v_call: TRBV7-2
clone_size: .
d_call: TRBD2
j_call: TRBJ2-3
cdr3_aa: CASSSNFAGGDTQYF
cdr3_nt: TGTGCCAGCAGCTCAAACTTCGCGGGAGGAGATACGCAGTATTTT

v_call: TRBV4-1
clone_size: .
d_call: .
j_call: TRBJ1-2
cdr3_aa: CASSQGEGANYGYTF
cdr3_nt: TGCGCCAGCAGCCAAGGAGAGGGAGCTAACTATGGCTACACCTTC

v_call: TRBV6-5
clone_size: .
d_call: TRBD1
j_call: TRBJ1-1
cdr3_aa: CASRTPGQGNTEAFF
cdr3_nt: TGTGCCAGCAGGACACCGGGACAGGGGAACACTGAAGCTTTCTTT